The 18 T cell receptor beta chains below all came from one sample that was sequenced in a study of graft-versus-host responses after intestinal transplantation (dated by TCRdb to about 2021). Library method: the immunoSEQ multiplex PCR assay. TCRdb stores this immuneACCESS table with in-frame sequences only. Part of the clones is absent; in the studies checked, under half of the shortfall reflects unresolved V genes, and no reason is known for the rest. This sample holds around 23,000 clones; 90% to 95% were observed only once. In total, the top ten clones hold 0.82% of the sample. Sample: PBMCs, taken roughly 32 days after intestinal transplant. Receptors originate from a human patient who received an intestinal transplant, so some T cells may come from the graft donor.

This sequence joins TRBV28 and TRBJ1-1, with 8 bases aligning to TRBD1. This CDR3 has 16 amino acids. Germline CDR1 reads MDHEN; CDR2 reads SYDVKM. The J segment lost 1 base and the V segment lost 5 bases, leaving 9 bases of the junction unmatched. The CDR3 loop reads CASSSYRGGRNTEAFF. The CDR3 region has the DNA TGTGCCAGCAGTAGCTACAGGGGGGGGAGGAACACTGAAGCTTTCTTT.

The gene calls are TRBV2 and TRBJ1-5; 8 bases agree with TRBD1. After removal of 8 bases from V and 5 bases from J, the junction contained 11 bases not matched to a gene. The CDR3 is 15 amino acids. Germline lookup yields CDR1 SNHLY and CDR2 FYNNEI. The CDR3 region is CASDQWTGTDQPQHF. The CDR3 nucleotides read TGTGCCAGCGATCAGTGGACAGGGACGGATCAGCCCCAGCATTTT.

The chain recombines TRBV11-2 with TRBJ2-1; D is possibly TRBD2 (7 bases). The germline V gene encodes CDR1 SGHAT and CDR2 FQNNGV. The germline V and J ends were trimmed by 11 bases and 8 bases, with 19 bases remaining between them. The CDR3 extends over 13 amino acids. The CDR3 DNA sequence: TGTGCCGGTTCGGGGGGCTTATCTTATGAGCAGTTCTTC. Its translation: CAGSGGLSYEQFF.

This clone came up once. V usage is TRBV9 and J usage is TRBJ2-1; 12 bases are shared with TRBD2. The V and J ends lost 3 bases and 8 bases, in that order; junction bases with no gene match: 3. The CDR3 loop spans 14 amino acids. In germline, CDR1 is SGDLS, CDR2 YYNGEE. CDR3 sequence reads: CASSALAGGHEQFF. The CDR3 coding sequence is TGTGCCAGCAGCGCCCTAGCGGGGGGGCATGAGCAGTTCTTC.

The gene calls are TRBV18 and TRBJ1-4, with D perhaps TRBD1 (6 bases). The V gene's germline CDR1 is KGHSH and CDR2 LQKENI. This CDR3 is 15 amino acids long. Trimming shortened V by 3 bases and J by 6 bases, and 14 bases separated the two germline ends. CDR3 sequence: CASSPEQGWDEKLFF. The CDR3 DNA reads TGTGCCAGCTCACCCGAACAGGGATGGGATGAAAAACTGTTTTTT.

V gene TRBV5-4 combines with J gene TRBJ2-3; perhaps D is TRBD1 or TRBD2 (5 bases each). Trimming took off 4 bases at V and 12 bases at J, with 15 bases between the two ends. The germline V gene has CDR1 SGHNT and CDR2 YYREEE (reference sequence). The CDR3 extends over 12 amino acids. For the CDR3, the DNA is TGTGCCAGCAGCACGCCACCGGGACCACAGTATTTT. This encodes CASSTPPGPQYF.

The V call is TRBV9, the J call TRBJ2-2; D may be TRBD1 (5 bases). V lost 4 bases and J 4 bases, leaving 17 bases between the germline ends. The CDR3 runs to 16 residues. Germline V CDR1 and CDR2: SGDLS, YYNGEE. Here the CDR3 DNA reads TGTGCCAGCAGCCTAACGGACAAGACTTCCACCGGGGAGCTGTTTTTT. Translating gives CASSLTDKTSTGELFF. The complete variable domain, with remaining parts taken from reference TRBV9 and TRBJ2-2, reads DSGVTQTPKHLITATGQRVTLRCSPRSGDLSVYWYQQSLDQGLQFLIQYYNGEERAKGNILERFSAQQFPDLHSELNLSSLELGDSALYFCASSLTDKTSTGELFFGEGSRLTVL.

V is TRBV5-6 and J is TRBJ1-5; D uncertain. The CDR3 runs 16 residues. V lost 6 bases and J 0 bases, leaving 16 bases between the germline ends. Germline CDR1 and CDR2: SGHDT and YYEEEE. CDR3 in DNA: TGTGCCAGCACCCTGGTCGGTCCGAATAGCAATCAGCCCCAGCATTTT. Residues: CASTLVGPNSNQPQHF.

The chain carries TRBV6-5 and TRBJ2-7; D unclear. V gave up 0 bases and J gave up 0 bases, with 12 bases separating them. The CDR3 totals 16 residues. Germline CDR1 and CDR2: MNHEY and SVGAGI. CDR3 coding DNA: TGTGCCAGCAGTTACTCCGGCGGCGAGAGCTCCTACGAGCAGTACTTC. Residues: CASSYSGGESSYEQYF.

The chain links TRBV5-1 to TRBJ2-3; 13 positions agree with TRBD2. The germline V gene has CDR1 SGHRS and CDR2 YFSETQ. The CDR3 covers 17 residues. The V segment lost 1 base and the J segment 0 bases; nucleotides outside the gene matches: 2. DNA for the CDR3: TGCGCCAGCAGCTTGTTGACTAGCGGGAGGAGCACAGATACGCAGTATTTT. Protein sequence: CASSLLTSGRSTDTQYF.

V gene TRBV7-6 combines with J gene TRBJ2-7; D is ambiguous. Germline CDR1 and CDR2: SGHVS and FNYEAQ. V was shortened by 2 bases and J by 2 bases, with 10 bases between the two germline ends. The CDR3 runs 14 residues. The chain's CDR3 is CASSLSGAAYEQYF. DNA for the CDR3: TGTGCCAGCAGCTTATCTGGCGCCGCCTACGAGCAGTACTTC.

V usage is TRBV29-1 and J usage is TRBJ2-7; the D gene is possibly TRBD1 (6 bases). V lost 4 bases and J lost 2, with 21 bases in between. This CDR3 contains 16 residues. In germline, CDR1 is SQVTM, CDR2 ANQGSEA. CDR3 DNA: TGCAGCGTTGCAGCGACAGGCACAAGTGTGACCTACGAGCAGTACTTC. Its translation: CSVAATGTSVTYEQYF.

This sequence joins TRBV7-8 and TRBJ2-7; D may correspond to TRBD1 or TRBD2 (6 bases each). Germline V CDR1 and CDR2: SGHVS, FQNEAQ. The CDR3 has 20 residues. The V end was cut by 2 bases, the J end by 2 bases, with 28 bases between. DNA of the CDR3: TGTGCCAGCAGCTTAAAAGGGGGGTCTGGATATCTAGTCGCCACCTACGAGCAGTACTTC. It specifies CASSLKGGSGYLVATYEQYF.

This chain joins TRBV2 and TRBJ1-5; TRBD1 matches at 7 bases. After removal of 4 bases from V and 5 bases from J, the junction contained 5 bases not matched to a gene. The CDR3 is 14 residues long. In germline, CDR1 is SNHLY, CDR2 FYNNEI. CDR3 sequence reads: CASSGGDSYQPQHF. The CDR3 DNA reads TGTGCCAGCAGTGGGGGGGACAGCTATCAGCCCCAGCATTTT.

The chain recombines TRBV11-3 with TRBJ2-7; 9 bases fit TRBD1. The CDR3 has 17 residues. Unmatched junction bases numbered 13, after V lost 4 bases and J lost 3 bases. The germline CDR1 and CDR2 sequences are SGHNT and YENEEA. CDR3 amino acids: CASSSLTGGLGDYEQYF. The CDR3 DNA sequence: TGTGCCAGCAGCTCGCTGACAGGGGGTTTGGGGGACTACGAGCAGTACTTC. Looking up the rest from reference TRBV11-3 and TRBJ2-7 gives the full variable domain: EAGVVQSPRYKIIEKKQPVAFWCNPISGHNTLYWYLQNLGQGPELLIRYENEEAVDDSQLPKDRFSAERLKGVDSTLKIQPAELGDSAVYLCASSSLTGGLGDYEQYFGPGTRLTVT.

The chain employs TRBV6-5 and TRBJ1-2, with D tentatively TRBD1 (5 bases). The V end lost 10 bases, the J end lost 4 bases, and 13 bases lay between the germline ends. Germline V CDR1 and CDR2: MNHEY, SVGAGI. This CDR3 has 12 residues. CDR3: CATKTGGYGYTF. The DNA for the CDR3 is TGTGCCACCAAAACCGGGGGCTATGGCTACACCTTC.

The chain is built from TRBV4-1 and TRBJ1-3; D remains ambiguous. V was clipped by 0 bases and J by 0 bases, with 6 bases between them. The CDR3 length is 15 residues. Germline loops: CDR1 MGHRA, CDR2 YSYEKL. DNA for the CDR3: TGCGCCAGCAGCCAAGACCTGAGCTCTGGAAACACCATATATTTT. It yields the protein CASSQDLSSGNTIYF.

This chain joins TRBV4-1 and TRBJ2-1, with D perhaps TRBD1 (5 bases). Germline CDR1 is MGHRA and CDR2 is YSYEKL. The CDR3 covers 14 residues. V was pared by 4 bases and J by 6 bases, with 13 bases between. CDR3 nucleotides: TGCGCCAGCAGCCCCGGGCAGGGTTCCAATGAGCAGTTCTTC. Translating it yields CASSPGQGSNEQFF.